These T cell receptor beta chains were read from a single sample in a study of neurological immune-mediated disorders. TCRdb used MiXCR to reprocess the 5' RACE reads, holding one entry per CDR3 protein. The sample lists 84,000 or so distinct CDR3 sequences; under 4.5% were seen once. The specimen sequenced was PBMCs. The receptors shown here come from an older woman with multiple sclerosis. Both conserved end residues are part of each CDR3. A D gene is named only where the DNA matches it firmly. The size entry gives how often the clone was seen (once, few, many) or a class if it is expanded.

TGTGCCAGCAGTTTTCGTCTTGAGGGGTACAATGAGCAGTTCTTC,CASSFRLEGYNEQFF,15,many,TRBJ2-1,TRBV28,-
TGTGCCAGCAGTACCTCTAAGAGCTCCTATAATTCACCCCTCCACTTT,CASSTSKSSYNSPLHF,16,many,TRBJ1-6,TRBV6-6,-
TGTGCCAGCAGCGTAGCGGAACTCACAGATACGCAGTATTTT,CASSVAELTDTQYF,14,many,TRBJ2-3,TRBV9,-
TGCGCCAGCAGTGTGAGGGGAGGCGGGGAGCTGTTTTTT,CASSVRGGGELFF,13,many,TRBJ2-2,TRBV10-2,-
TGTGCCAGCAGTTACAAGGCTAGCACAGATACGCAGTATTTT,CASSYKASTDTQYF,14,many,TRBJ2-3,TRBV27,-
TGCGCCAGCAGCTTGGAGTTTAGCGGGGGGTACTACGAGCAGTACTTC,CASSLEFSGGYYEQYF,16,many,TRBJ2-7,TRBV5-1,TRBD2
TGTGCCAGCAGCCTCGCCTGGGTGAGTGGCAATGAGCAGTTCTTC,CASSLAWVSGNEQFF,15,many,TRBJ2-1,TRBV7-2,-
TGCGCCAGCAGGGCGTTGGTAGCGGGGAGCTCTCTCAATGAGCAGTTCTTC,CASRALVAGSSLNEQFF,17,many,TRBJ2-1,TRBV5-1,TRBD2
TGTGCCAGCAGTTATGGGACAGGTGGTCCGAACACCGGGGAGCTGTTTTTT,CASSYGTGGPNTGELFF,17,many,TRBJ2-2,TRBV6-5,TRBD1
TGCGCCAGCAGCTTGACAGAGGTATCCTACGAGCAGTACTTC,CASSLTEVSYEQYF,14,many,TRBJ2-7,TRBV5-1,-